The rows below give T cell receptor beta chains drawn from one sample of a study of control samples from healthy donors and cancer patients. The assay was immunoSEQ multiplex PCR, and TCRdb's table has in-frame clones only and misses some. This sample yields fewer than 85,000 clones, of which about 94% are seen a single time; 2.8% belongs to the top ten. Material: blood. These receptor sequences come from a woman in her twenties or thirties in good health. Each CDR3 is given with its conserved first and last residue. D genes are given only for firm matches. Clone size is not always given. Where it is, it says once, few, many or a class for expanded clones.

V: TRBV7-8
D: NA
J: TRBJ1-5
size: NA
DNA: TGTGCCAGCAGCTTAGCGCCTAAGGGAGCGAGCAATCAGCCCCAGCATTTT
CDR3: CASSLAPKGASNQPQHF

V: TRBV9
D: NA
J: TRBJ2-5
size: NA
DNA: TGTGCCAGCAGCGTAGCGTCAGGACAAGAGACCCAGTACTTC
CDR3: CASSVASGQETQYF

V: TRBV3-1/TRBV3-2
D: NA
J: TRBJ1-5
size: NA
DNA: TGTGCCAGCAGCCAGCAGCAGGGAGGTAGCAATCAGCCCCAGCATTTT
CDR3: CASSQQQGGSNQPQHF

V: TRBV28
D: NA
J: TRBJ1-1
size: NA
DNA: TGTGCCAGCAGTTTAATCACGGGTGTAGGCACTGAAGCTTTCTTT
CDR3: CASSLITGVGTEAFF

V: TRBV7-8
D: TRBD1
J: TRBJ1-3
size: NA
DNA: TGTGCCAGCAGCTTCAACAGGGGGGGAAACACCATATATTTT
CDR3: CASSFNRGGNTIYF

V: TRBV9
D: NA
J: TRBJ1-2
size: NA
DNA: TGTGCCAGCAGCGTAGGGGACCAAGCTAACTATGGCTACACCTTC
CDR3: CASSVGDQANYGYTF

V: TRBV19
D: TRBD1
J: TRBJ1-1
size: NA
DNA: TGTGCCAGTAGTATCAACAGGGGCAACACTGAAGCTTTCTTT
CDR3: CASSINRGNTEAFF

V: TRBV11-2
D: TRBD2
J: TRBJ2-1
size: NA
DNA: TGTGCCAGCAGCTTAGATGTTAGCGGGGGGCCCGGGGGTGAGCAGTTCTTC
CDR3: CASSLDVSGGPGGEQFF

V: TRBV2
D: TRBD1
J: TRBJ2-1
size: NA
DNA: TGTGCCAGCAGTGAACGCGACAGGGGGCGTATGGATGAGCAGTTCTTC
CDR3: CASSERDRGRMDEQFF

V: TRBV24-1
D: NA
J: TRBJ2-7
size: NA
DNA: TGTGCCACCAGCCCAGGGGAGAAGAGGTTCGAGCAGTACTTC
CDR3: CATSPGEKRFEQYF

V: TRBV6-1
D: NA
J: TRBJ1-5
size: NA
DNA: TGTGCCAGCAGTGAAAGACCCGGGGTAGGAAATCAGCCCCAGCATTTT
CDR3: CASSERPGVGNQPQHF

V: TRBV2
D: NA
J: TRBJ1-5
size: NA
DNA: TGTGCCAGCTCTTCCGTCGGGCAACAGCATTTT
CDR3: CASSSVGQQHF

V: TRBV9
D: NA
J: TRBJ2-1
size: once
DNA: TGTGCCAGCAGCGTAGCAGGGCGGGGTAGCTACAATGAGCAGTTCTTC
CDR3: CASSVAGRGSYNEQFF

V: TRBV29-1
D: TRBD1
J: TRBJ1-2
size: once
DNA: TGCAGCGGGGGACAGGGGGCGGGCTACACCTTC
CDR3: CSGGQGAGYTF

V: TRBV6-5
D: NA
J: TRBJ2-3
size: NA
DNA: TGTGCCAGCAGCGCGGAGGGGAAGGATACGCAGTATTTT
CDR3: CASSAEGKDTQYF

V: TRBV5-4
D: NA
J: TRBJ1-2
size: NA
DNA: TGTGCCAGCAGCTTGGAAGCAGATAACTATGGCTACACCTTC
CDR3: CASSLEADNYGYTF

V: TRBV9
D: NA
J: TRBJ1-3
size: NA
DNA: TGTGCCAGCAGCGTAGTACCCGGGGCTGGAAACACCATATATTTT
CDR3: CASSVVPGAGNTIYF

V: TRBV28
D: NA
J: TRBJ2-6
size: once
DNA: TGTGCCATCGGGGGATCTGGGGCCAACGTCCTGACTTTC
CDR3: CAIGGSGANVLTF

V: TRBV2
D: NA
J: TRBJ1-5
size: once
DNA: TGTGCCAGCAGTCGGGCGGGCTATAGCAATCAGCCCCAGCATTTT
CDR3: CASSRAGYSNQPQHF

V: TRBV7-9
D: TRBD1
J: TRBJ1-5
size: NA
DNA: TGTGCCAGCAGCTTAGGGCAGGGGGCGAGCAATCAGCCCCAGCATTTT
CDR3: CASSLGQGASNQPQHF

V: TRBV11-2
D: TRBD2
J: TRBJ2-1
size: NA
DNA: TGTGCCAGCAGCTTAGTTACTAGCGGGGGGGCCATGTTCCATGAGCAGTTCTTC
CDR3: CASSLVTSGGAMFHEQFF

V: TRBV12-3/TRBV12-4
D: TRBD1
J: TRBJ1-2
size: NA
DNA: TGTGCCAGCAGCCGGGACAGTCCTTATGGCTACACCTTC
CDR3: CASSRDSPYGYTF

V: TRBV12-5
D: NA
J: TRBJ2-1
size: NA
DNA: TGTGCTAGTGGTTTGGGGAATGAGCAGTTCTTC
CDR3: CASGLGNEQFF

V: TRBV7-9
D: NA
J: TRBJ2-2
size: NA
DNA: TGTGCCAGCAGAGCCACTGGTACCGGGGAGCTGTTTTTT
CDR3: CASRATGTGELFF

V: TRBV30
D: NA
J: TRBJ1-2
size: NA
DNA: TGTGCCTGGAATGGGCGGGGGGCTAAAGCTAACTATGGCTACACCTTC
CDR3: CAWNGRGAKANYGYTF

V: TRBV2
D: NA
J: TRBJ2-6
size: NA
DNA: TGTGCCAGCAGTGAAGAATCCGGGGGGGCCAACGTCCTGACTTTC
CDR3: CASSEESGGANVLTF

V: TRBV3-1/TRBV3-2
D: NA
J: TRBJ1-6
size: NA
DNA: TGTGCCAGCAGCCAAGATAGGAGGGGTTCCTATAATTCACCCCTCCACTTT
CDR3: CASSQDRRGSYNSPLHF

V: TRBV5-3
D: TRBD1
J: TRBJ1-2
size: NA
DNA: TGTGCCAGAAGCATTTCGGACAGGGTTTGCTATGGCTACACCTTC
CDR3: CARSISDRVCYGYTF